The present TCR beta chain was sequenced within a study of T cell repertoires in cytomegalovirus infection (dated 2019 in TCRdb). About the study as a whole: Recently identified HLA-C-restricted CMV epitopes, whose presentation resists viral immunomodulation, were targeted by peptide stimulations together with well-studied HLA-B-restricted epitopes. Donor HLA type was relevant to the analysis, because carriage of CMV infection together with the matching HLA type was indicated by public TCR beta signatures. The investigation overall reported the following: Cumulative frequency of public TCR beta family members discriminated carriers of CMV infection plus the relevant HLA type in this cohort and an independent 352-donor cohort. The ex vivo response was dominated by HLA-C-restricted CMV-specific TCR beta clonotypes, which also provided the single most frequent clonotype in two of eight donors.

Explained via the paper, the treatment or condition label denotes: in vitro stimulation with specific CMV peptide epitopes to enrich CMV-specific T cells. The sequencer listed for this sample is Illumina HiSeq 1500. TCRdb reprocessed the public reads (quality trimming at Q25 with fastp, clone calling with MiXCR) and kept in-frame beta chains. Each record represents a unique CDR3 protein, reported with the most common genes and DNA among its rows. A total of 25,000 to 35,000 distinct CDR3 sequences appear in this sample, around 20% of them only once. Around 80% of the sample lies in the top ten. Note on this clonotype: There is no known antigen for this receptor. Nothing much larger sits one base from this clone, and base qualities are not available.

The germline V gene specifies MNHNS as CDR1 and SASEGT as CDR2. V and J lose 1 base and 1 base, and a span of 16 bases separates them. The CDR3 spans 18 residues, from the cysteine through the phenylalanine. Of the read, only the CDR3 DNA is kept; its 54 bases are in frame from base 1. This chain joins TRBV6-1 to TRBJ2-2; no D gene call is confident. The receptor was isolated from a human donor in good health (CMV status not recorded). Some clones in this sample may be carry-over from other donors' samples. The sequences come from CD8+ T cells from cultured PBMCs, collected from culture after CMV antigen stimulation. The CDR3 region has the sequence CASSEDWELPRNTGELFF. The DNA sequence follows: TGTGCCAGCAGTGAAGATTGGGAACTGCCCCGGAACACCGGGGAGCTGTTTTTT.